A single sample gave rise to the 19 T cell receptor beta chains below, sequenced in a study of T-cell memory formation after mild COVID-19. TCRdb re-analysed the 5' RACE reads in MiXCR, keeping a single row per CDR3 protein. The sample has fewer than 150,000 distinct CDR3 sequences, 11% to 15% seen once. The specimen sequenced was PBMCs or a T cell subset sorted from them (not recorded which). Every receptor here comes from an adult woman who had mild COVID-19 (a few samples of this study predate the infection). Cell type and time point are not known.

The chain is built from TRBV20-1 and TRBJ2-1; 7 positions agree with TRBD2. With 0 bases clipped from V and 2 bases from J, the junction kept 7 bases outside the gene matches. The germline V gene encodes CDR1 DFQATT and CDR2 SNEGSKA (reference sequence). The CDR3 is 16 amino acids. CDR3: CSARESGTGTYNEQFF. The CDR3 coding sequence is TGCAGTGCTAGAGAAAGCGGGACTGGCACCTACAATGAGCAGTTCTTC.

This clonotype was found a few times. The germline gene is not matched at one end of the junction; a read error may be the cause. The chain links TRBV7-9 to TRBJ2-1; D not certain. Germline CDR1 and CDR2: SEHNR and FQNEAQ (reference sequence). The CDR3 totals 12 residues. DNA of the CDR3: TGTGCCAGCAGCCCGGGCTACTATGAGCAGTTCTTC. It yields the protein CASSPGYYEQFF.

This clonotype was seen only a few times. This chain joins TRBV2 and TRBJ2-6; D not certain. The CDR3 has 11 amino acids. Trimming took 7 bases from V and 5 from J, leaving 3 bases between them. From germline, CDR1 is SNHLY and CDR2 FYNNEI. The CDR3 protein is CASNRANVLTF. The CDR3 DNA reads as TGTGCCAGCAACAGGGCCAACGTCCTGACTTTC.

This clonotype has only a few counts. V is TRBV28 and J is TRBJ2-5; D is possibly TRBD2 (6 bases). With 6 bases removed from V and 5 bases from J, the gap between germline ends came to 19 bases. Per germline, CDR1 MDHEN and CDR2 SYDVKM. This CDR3 has 15 amino acids. CDR3 region: CASSPPGGLRETQYF. CDR3 DNA: TGTGCCAGCAGCCCTCCCGGAGGGCTAAGGGAGACCCAGTACTTC.

This clonotype has more than one count but fewer than ten. The rearrangement joins TRBV20-1 to TRBJ1-1; TRBD1 might be the D (5 bases). This CDR3 contains 13 residues. V lost 3 bases and J 3 bases, leaving 11 bases between the germline ends. The germline V gene encodes CDR1 DFQATT and CDR2 SNEGSKA (reference sequence). The CDR3 loop reads CSARGGEDTEAFF. The CDR3 nucleotides are TGCAGTGCTAGGGGGGGGGAGGACACTGAAGCTTTCTTT.

The chain uses TRBV29-1 and TRBJ2-5; TRBD2 agrees at 7 bases. CDR3 size: 16 residues. Losses at the gene ends were 3 bases for V and 2 bases for J; bases not matched to a gene: 12. Germline V gives CDR1 SQVTM, CDR2 ANQGSEA. CDR3 loop: CSVDGLAEDLQETQYF. DNA for the CDR3: TGCAGCGTTGATGGGCTAGCGGAAGATCTACAAGAGACCCAGTACTTC.

This clonotype was seen a handful of times. J is TRBJ1-1 and V is TRBV9; TRBD1 aligns across 7 bases. Trimming at V came to 3 bases and at J to 5 bases, leaving 10 bases not matched to a gene. This CDR3 has 15 residues. Germline V lookup: CDR1 SGDLS, CDR2 YYNGEE. The CDR3 nucleotides are TGTGCCAGCAGCGCACAGGGGACGCGGGGGACTGAAGCTTTCTTT. This sequence encodes CASSAQGTRGTEAFF.

There are a few counts of this clonotype. V usage is TRBV7-6 and J usage is TRBJ1-2; D perhaps matches TRBD1 (5 bases). Germline CDR1 SGHVS, CDR2 FNYEAQ. The length of the CDR3 is 15 residues. With 5 bases removed from V and 1 base from J, the gap between germline ends came to 14 bases. CDR3 DNA sequence: TGTGCCAGCAGCCCGACAGAGAACGTTAACTATGGCTACACCTTC. This codes for CASSPTENVNYGYTF.

This clonotype was picked up a small number of times. The CDR3 is CASSLHPSSYNEQFF. As DNA, the CDR3 is TGTGCCAGCAGTTTACACCCGAGCTCCTACAATGAGCAGTTCTTC. The chain links TRBV27 to TRBJ2-1; D unclear. V gave up 2 bases and J gave up 0 bases, with 8 bases separating them. The CDR3 totals 15 residues. Germline assignment: CDR1 MNHEY and CDR2 SMNVEV (reference sequence).

CDR3 protein: CASRNSGSPLHF. The CDR3 region has the DNA TGTGCCAGCAGGAACAGCGGGTCACCCCTCCACTTT. The chain uses TRBV25-1 and TRBJ1-6; unclear D gene. This CDR3 region has 12 residues. V dropped 6 bases and J dropped 10 bases, with 10 bases sitting between them. The germline CDR1 and CDR2 sequences are MGHDK and SYGVNS.

The V and J genes are TRBV19 and TRBJ2-7, with D maybe TRBD2 (5 bases). V lost 5 bases to trimming and J lost 2 bases, with 13 bases between them. The CDR3 has 14 amino acids. CDR1 is LNHDA and CDR2 is SQIVND in the germline V gene (reference sequence). CDR3 bases: TGTGCCAGTAGTCCTTCGGCGGGCCCCTACGAGCAGTACTTC. This gives the protein CASSPSAGPYEQYF.

The rearrangement uses TRBV20-1 and TRBJ2-3; D uncertain. Trimming stripped 0 bases from V and 2 bases from J, with 9 bases between. The CDR3 length is 14 residues. The germline V gene has CDR1 DFQATT and CDR2 SNEGSKA (reference sequence). Here the CDR3 reads CSARDYMNTDTQYF. Written as DNA, the CDR3 is TGCAGTGCTAGAGATTACATGAACACAGATACGCAGTATTTT.

The V call is TRBV28, the J call TRBJ2-7, with D unresolved. This CDR3 is 13 amino acids long. Trimming removed 4 bases at V and 7 bases at J, with 14 bases between. Per the germline V gene, CDR1 is MDHEN and CDR2 is SYDVKM. The CDR3 protein is CASSYGPSREQYF. As DNA, the CDR3 is TGTGCCAGCAGTTATGGCCCCTCGAGAGAGCAGTACTTC.

About this clonotype itself: A clone one base away is much larger, so this may be a read error. The chain joins TRBV4-1 to TRBJ2-7; possibly TRBD1 for D (5 bases). Trimming removed 4 bases from V and 3 bases from J, with 13 bases in between. The CDR3 length is 14 residues. The germline V gene has CDR1 MGHRA and CDR2 YSYEKL. The CDR3, as DNA: TGCGCCAGCAGCCCCAGCCCGCAGGGCTACGAGCAGTACTTC. Its protein is CASSPSPQGYEQYF.

This clonotype was counted only a few times. CDR3 sequence (DNA): TGCGCCAGCAGCTTGGGCACCCAAGACGATGAAGCTTTCTTT. Translating gives CASSLGTQDDEAFF. The chain combines TRBV5-1 with TRBJ1-1, with D unclear. Germline V gene data show CDR1 as SGHRS and CDR2 as YFSETQ. V dropped 0 bases and J dropped 7 bases, with 13 bases sitting between them. The length of the CDR3 is 14 residues.

This chain links TRBV7-3 with TRBJ2-1, with 8 bases matching TRBD2. The junction had 8 bases not matched to a gene; V was cut back by 5 bases and J by 8 bases. The CDR3 is 14 amino acids. CDR1 is SGHTA and CDR2 is FQGTGA in the germline V gene. The CDR3 DNA follows: TGTGCCAGCAGCCCAGCGGGGGCGGGCGATGAGCAGTTCTTC. This encodes CASSPAGAGDEQFF.

This chain links TRBV9 with TRBJ1-3; D perhaps matches TRBD1 (5 bases). The V gene lost 3 bases and the J gene lost 4 bases, with 23 bases spanning the gap. The CDR3 contains 18 residues. Germline V CDR1 and CDR2: SGDLS, YYNGEE. The CDR3 is CASSDRQNPDRVGNTIYF. The DNA of the CDR3 is TGTGCCAGCAGCGACCGACAGAATCCGGACCGGGTAGGAAACACCATATATTTT.

This chain joins TRBV25-1 and TRBJ1-6; unclear D gene. The CDR3 totals 11 residues. V gave up 4 bases and J gave up 14 bases, with 9 bases separating them. Germline V CDR1 and CDR2: MGHDK, SYGVNS. Here the CDR3 reads CASSAGPALHF. The CDR3 DNA reads TGTGCCAGCAGTGCAGGACCTGCCCTCCACTTT.

J is TRBJ1-4 and V is TRBV5-5; D possibly corresponds to TRBD1 (6 bases). V was pared by 0 bases and J by 8 bases, with 14 bases between. CDR1 and CDR2 from the germline V gene are SGHKS and YYEKEE (reference sequence). This CDR3 region has 15 residues. The CDR3 DNA reads as TGTGCCAGCAGCTTGGGCGGGGGGCTGGTAGAAAAACTGTTTTTT. It encodes CASSLGGGLVEKLFF.